The 21 T cell receptor beta chains below were found in one sample sequenced in a study of T cells in women clearing cervical HPV infection. Sequencing was performed with immunoSEQ multiplex PCR; in TCRdb, only in-frame clones are kept and a portion is missing. The table for this sample gives about 45,000 clones. Sequenced material: blood buffy coat. The receptors were sampled from a woman between 18 and 69 years old with a cervical HPV16 infection that either progressed to CIN3+ or cleared (not recorded which).

Details on this clone: The read finishes 3 residues shy of the CDR3 end, and the germline J gene is used to complete it. This chain links TRBV19 with TRBJ1-5, with 7 positions matching TRBD1. Germline V CDR1 and CDR2: LNHDA, SQIVND (reference sequence). This CDR3 has 19 residues. V dropped 4 bases and J dropped 4; count of bases not matched to a gene: 19. The sequenced part of the CDR3 DNA is TGTGCCAGTAGTAAATTCCTACAGGGGACAAGGGAGTCTAATCAGCCC. Protein sequence: CASSKFLQGTRESNQP. The whole CDR3 region reads CASSKFLQGTRESNQPQHF.

Notes on this clone: The read is 3 residues too short to cover the CDR3 end, so that end is filled in from the germline J gene. The chain links TRBV20-1 to TRBJ2-1; 11 bases line up with TRBD2. With 4 bases clipped from V and 0 bases from J, the junction kept 5 bases outside the gene matches. The CDR3 contains 16 residues. Per the germline V gene, CDR1 is DFQATT and CDR2 is SNEGSKA (reference sequence). The sequenced CDR3 bases are TGCAGTGCTACCGGACTAGCGGGCAGCTCCTACAATGAG. The encoded protein is CSATGLAGSSYNE. The CDR3 in full is CSATGLAGSSYNEQFF.

Regarding this clone: The read falls 3 residues short of the CDR3 end, and the missing part is taken from the germline J gene. V gene TRBV19 combines with J gene TRBJ2-4; 11 positions agree with TRBD1. This CDR3 has 18 amino acids. Germline loops: CDR1 LNHDA, CDR2 SQIVND (reference sequence). CDR3 bases read: TGTGCCAGTAGTACCCCGGGACAGGGGGATTGGAGGGGCTATGGT. It encodes CASSTPGQGDWRGYG. The full CDR3 protein is CASSTPGQGDWRGYGQYF.

Of note for this clone: The CDR3 end falls 3 residues outside the read, so it is completed with the germline J gene. V and J are TRBV19 and TRBJ2-2, with D perhaps matching TRBD1 (6 bases). This CDR3 is built from 15 residues. Germline-derived CDR1 and CDR2 are LNHDA and SQIVND (reference sequence). The CDR3 protein is CASRRGVSGANVLFF. The CDR3 DNA, read in part, is TGTGCCAGTAGAAGAGGGGTGTCAGGGGCCAACGTG. The full variable domain, rest sourced from reference TRBV19 and TRBJ2-2, is DGGITQSPKYLFRKEGQNVTLSCEQNLNHDAMYWYRQDPGQGLRLIYYSQIVNDFQKGDIAEGYSVSREKKESFPLTVTSAQKNPTAFYLCASRRGVSGANVLFFGEGSRLTVL.

As regards this clone: The read comes to an end 3 residues before the CDR3 does, leaving the germline J gene to fill in the end. The V and J genes are TRBV11-2 and TRBJ2-7; the match to TRBD1 covers 7 bases. This CDR3 has 15 amino acids. The germline gives CDR1 SGHAT, CDR2 FQNNGV. The J segment lost 1 base and the V segment lost 5 bases, leaving 8 bases of the junction unmatched. Incomplete CDR3 DNA: TGTGCCAGCAGCCCGACAGGGATTGGGTCCTACGAG. It is translated as CASSPTGIGSYE. In full, the CDR3 reads CASSPTGIGSYEQYF.

In the case of this clone: The sequence runs out 3 residues before the end of the CDR3; the remainder is reconstructed from the germline J gene. J is TRBJ1-2 and V is TRBV7-7; 7 bases match TRBD1. The CDR3 extends over 17 amino acids. Germline V gene sequence: CDR1 SSHAT, CDR2 FNYEAQ (reference sequence). The CDR3 protein is CASSLNAGTDLTDDYTF. The part of the CDR3 DNA that was read is TGTGCCAGCAGCTTAAACGCCGGGACAGATTTAACGGATGAC.

The CDR3 spells CASSRQGDYEQYF. Incomplete CDR3 DNA: TGTGCCAGCAGCCGACAGGGGGACTACGAG. The V gene is TRBV7-9, the J gene TRBJ2-7; 9 bases map to TRBD1. The sequenced fragment ends 3 residues before the CDR3 boundary, so the rest is inferred from the germline J gene. This CDR3 spans 13 amino acids. With 5 bases clipped from V and 3 bases from J, the junction kept 2 bases outside the gene matches. In germline, CDR1 is SEHNR, CDR2 FQNEAQ (reference sequence). Variable domain in full (rest from reference TRBV7-9 and TRBJ2-7): DTGVSQNPRHKITKRGQNVTFRCDPISEHNRLYWYRQTLGQGPEFLTYFQNEAQLEKSRLLSDRFSAERPKGSFSTLEIQRTEQGDSAMYLCASSRQGDYEQYFGPGTRLTVT.

In the case of this clone: The read stops 3 residues short of the end of the CDR3; the missing end is completed from the germline J gene. The chain uses TRBV5-1 and TRBJ2-5; the match to TRBD2 covers 13 bases. The CDR3 length is 16 residues. CDR1 SGHRS and CDR2 YFSETQ come from the germline V gene. Trimming at V came to 4 bases and at J to 5 bases, leaving 8 bases not matched to a gene. The CDR3 loop is CASSVSGTSGVETQYF. The CDR3 DNA, read in part, is TGCGCCAGCAGCGTTTCCGGGACTAGCGGGGTCGAGACC.

Comments on this clone: The read falls 3 residues short of the CDR3 end, and the missing part is taken from the germline J gene. The chain has TRBV18 and TRBJ2-3, with 7 bases fitting TRBD1. Germline V lookup: CDR1 KGHSH, CDR2 LQKENI. The CDR3 extends over 16 amino acids. The V gene end was trimmed by 3 bases and the J gene end by 1 base; junction bases not matched to a gene: 7. The sequenced CDR3 bases are TGTGCCAGCTCACCTAAGCCCGGGACAGGCACAGATACG. Translated: CASSPKPGTGTDT. The whole CDR3 reads CASSPKPGTGTDTQYF.

As regards this clone: Sequencing ends 3 residues short of the CDR3 end; the germline J gene provides the rest. The chain joins TRBV29-1 to TRBJ2-2; D is perhaps TRBD1 (5 bases). The germline V gene has CDR1 SQVTM and CDR2 ANQGSEA. This CDR3 has 15 amino acids. CDR3 in amino acids: CSAITGDSGANVLFF. CDR3 DNA (partial): TGCAGCGCAATTACAGGTGACTCTGGGGCCAACGTG.

CDR3 sequence: CASTLWDSSSYNEQFF. The sequenced part of the CDR3 DNA is TGCGCCAGCACCCTATGGGACTCCTCCTCCTACAATGAG. This chain uses TRBV5-1 with TRBJ2-1; perhaps TRBD2 as D (6 bases). The CDR3 goes on 3 residues after the read ends, and that part is filled in from the germline J gene. The CDR3 has 16 residues. V was shortened by 6 bases and J by 0 bases, with 16 bases between the two germline ends. Germline loops: CDR1 SGHRS, CDR2 YFSETQ. Variable domain in full (rest from reference TRBV5-1 and TRBJ2-1): KAGVTQTPRYLIKTRGQQVTLSCSPISGHRSVSWYQQTPGQGLQFLFEYFSETQRNKGNFPGRFSGRQFSNSRSEMNVSTLELGDSALYLCASTLWDSSSYNEQFFGPGTRLTVL.

About this clone: The read ends 3 residues early relative to the CDR3; the germline J gene fills the gap. The chain joins TRBV23-1 to TRBJ2-1, with D unresolved. TRBV23-1 is recorded as an ORF, its role being uncertain. The CDR3 is 12 residues long. V lost 2 bases and J lost 8, with 7 bases in between. Here the CDR3 reads CASSQPFYEQFF. The part of the CDR3 DNA that was read is TGCGCCAGCAGTCAACCCTTTTATGAG.

To note about this clone: Germline is not matched at one junction end, which may reflect a read error. The missing CDR3 end, 3 residues past where the read stops, is filled in from the germline J gene. Other nucleotide sequences from this sample produce the same CDR3. J is TRBJ1-3 and V is TRBV2; 9 bases align to TRBD1. The CDR3 contains 15 residues. CDR1 and CDR2 (germline): SNHLY, FYNNEI. The sequenced CDR3 bases are TGTGCCAGCCACCGACAGGGGGACGAGTCGGACACT. It yields the protein CASHRQGDESDT. The whole CDR3 sequence reads CASHRQGDESDTIYF.

On this clone: The read stops 3 residues short of the end of the CDR3; the missing end is completed from the germline J gene. The chain recombines TRBV20-1 with TRBJ2-4, with D maybe TRBD1 (6 bases). Trimming pared 3 bases from V and 3 bases from J, leaving 15 bases between. Germline V lookup: CDR1 DFQATT, CDR2 SNEGSKA (reference sequence). CDR3 size: 15 residues. The CDR3 spells CSARPQGSYKNIQYF. CDR3 bases read: TGCAGTGCTAGGCCACAGGGTTCGTACAAAAACATT.

Concerning this clone: The sequenced fragment ends 3 residues before the CDR3 boundary, so the rest is inferred from the germline J gene. The rearrangement uses TRBV10-3 and TRBJ2-1; tentative D call: TRBD1 (6 bases). Trimming stripped 2 bases from V and 7 bases from J, with 15 bases between. Germline CDR1 and CDR2: ENHRY and SYGVKD. The CDR3 length is 15 residues. CDR3 protein: CAISERDRTSNEQFF. The part of the CDR3 DNA that was read is TGTGCCATCAGTGAGAGAGACAGGACTTCTAATGAG.

As for this clone: Coverage ceases 3 residues before the CDR3 finishes, and the germline J gene fills in the end. This sequence joins TRBV29-1 and TRBJ2-6; D perhaps matches TRBD2 (5 bases). V was shortened by 7 bases and J by 0 bases, with 13 bases between the two germline ends. This CDR3 has 15 amino acids. Germline assignment: CDR1 SQVTM and CDR2 ANQGSEA. The CDR3 region is CSANSGISGANVLTF. The sequenced part of the CDR3 DNA is TGCAGCGCAAATTCGGGGATCTCTGGGGCCAACGTC.

Remarks on this clone: From the germline J gene comes the end of the CDR3, since the read stops 3 residues before it. This sequence joins TRBV30 and TRBJ2-1; possible D gene TRBD2, 6 bases. The germline V and J ends were trimmed by 7 bases and 7 bases, with 20 bases remaining between them. Germline lookup yields CDR1 GTSNPN and CDR2 SVGIG (reference sequence). The CDR3 totals 14 residues. The part of the CDR3 DNA that was read is TGTGCCTCAGCGGGCAGCTCGTTGTTTAATGAG. Translation gives CASAGSSLFNE. The whole CDR3 region reads CASAGSSLFNEQFF.

Details on this clone: The read terminates 3 residues ahead of where the CDR3 ends, so the germline J gene completes it. The chain couples TRBV14 to TRBJ2-3, with 9 bases fitting TRBD2. The CDR3 extends over 16 amino acids. Germline CDR1 SGHDN, CDR2 FVKESK. V lost 4 bases, J lost 0 bases, and 5 bases stayed unmatched. The CDR3 DNA, read in part, is TGTGCCAGCAGCCGCGGACTAGCGCCGAGCACAGATACG. This gives the protein CASSRGLAPSTDT. The whole CDR3 protein is CASSRGLAPSTDTQYF.

Regarding this clone: The read is 3 residues too short to cover the CDR3 end, so that end is filled in from the germline J gene. The V gene is TRBV10-2, the J gene TRBJ2-3; TRBD1 matches at 11 bases. This CDR3 has 16 residues. Germline V lookup: CDR1 WSHSY, CDR2 SAAADI. The sequenced CDR3 bases are TGCGCCAGCAGTGGCATCCGGGACAGGGGGGACGCTCCG. Its protein is CASSGIRDRGDAP. The whole CDR3 sequence reads CASSGIRDRGDAPQYF.

Turning to this clone: A junction boundary mismatches the germline segment, possibly from a read error. The sequence runs out 3 residues before the end of the CDR3; the remainder is reconstructed from the germline J gene. The rearrangement uses TRBV6-1 and TRBJ2-7; the match to TRBD2 covers 7 bases. Germline V gene lookup returns CDR1 MNHNS and CDR2 SASEGT. The CDR3 is made up of 14 amino acids. The CDR3: CASREGLVRGEQYF. The part of the CDR3 DNA that was read is TGTGCCAGCAGGGAAGGACTAGTACGGGGCGAG.

Remarks on this clone: Read coverage stops 3 residues before the CDR3 terminus; the germline J gene supplies the remainder. The rearrangement joins TRBV12-3 or TRBV12-4 to TRBJ2-5; D not certain. The CDR3 length is 12 residues. The V gene lost 3 bases and the J gene lost 4 bases, with 6 bases spanning the gap. Incomplete CDR3 DNA: TGTGCCAGCAGTTTCCAAATAGAGACC. This translates into CASSFQIET. The entire CDR3 reads CASSFQIETQYF.